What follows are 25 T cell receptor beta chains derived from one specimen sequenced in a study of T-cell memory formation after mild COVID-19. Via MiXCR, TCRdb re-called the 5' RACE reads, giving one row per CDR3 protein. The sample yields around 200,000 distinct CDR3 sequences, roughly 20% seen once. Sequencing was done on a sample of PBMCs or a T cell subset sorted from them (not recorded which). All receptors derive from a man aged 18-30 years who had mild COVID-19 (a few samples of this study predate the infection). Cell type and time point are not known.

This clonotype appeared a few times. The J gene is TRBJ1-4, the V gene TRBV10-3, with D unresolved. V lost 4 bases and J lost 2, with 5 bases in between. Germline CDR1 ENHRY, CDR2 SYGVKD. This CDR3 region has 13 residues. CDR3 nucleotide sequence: TGTGCCATCAGTGCTCAGACTAATGAAAAACTGTTTTTT. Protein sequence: CAISAQTNEKLFF.

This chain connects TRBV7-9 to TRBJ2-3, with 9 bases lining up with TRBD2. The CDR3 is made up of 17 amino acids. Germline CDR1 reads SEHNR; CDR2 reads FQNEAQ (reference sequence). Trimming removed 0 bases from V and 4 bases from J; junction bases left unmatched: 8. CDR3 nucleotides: TGTGCCAGCAGCTTAGCGCGGGGGACTAGCTACCCAGATACGCAGTATTTT. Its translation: CASSLARGTSYPDTQYF.

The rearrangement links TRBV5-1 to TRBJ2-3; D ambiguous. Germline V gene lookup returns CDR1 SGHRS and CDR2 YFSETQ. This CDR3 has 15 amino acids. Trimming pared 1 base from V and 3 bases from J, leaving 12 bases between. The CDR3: CASSLLRQKTDTQYF. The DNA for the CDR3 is TGCGCCAGCAGCTTGTTACGGCAGAAGACAGATACGCAGTATTTT.

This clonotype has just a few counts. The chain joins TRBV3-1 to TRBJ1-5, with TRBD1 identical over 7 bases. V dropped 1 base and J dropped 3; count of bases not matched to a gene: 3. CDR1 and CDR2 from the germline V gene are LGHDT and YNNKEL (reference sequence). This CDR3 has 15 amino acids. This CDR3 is CASSQAGGHNQPQHF. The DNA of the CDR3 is TGTGCCAGCAGCCAAGCAGGGGGACACAATCAGCCCCAGCATTTT.

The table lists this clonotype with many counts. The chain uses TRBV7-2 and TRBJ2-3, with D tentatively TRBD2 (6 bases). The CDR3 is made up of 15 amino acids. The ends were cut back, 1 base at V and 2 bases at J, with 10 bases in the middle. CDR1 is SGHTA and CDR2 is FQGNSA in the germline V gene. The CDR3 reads CASSLGLAHTDTQYF. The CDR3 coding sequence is TGTGCCAGCAGCTTAGGGCTAGCGCACACAGATACGCAGTATTTT.

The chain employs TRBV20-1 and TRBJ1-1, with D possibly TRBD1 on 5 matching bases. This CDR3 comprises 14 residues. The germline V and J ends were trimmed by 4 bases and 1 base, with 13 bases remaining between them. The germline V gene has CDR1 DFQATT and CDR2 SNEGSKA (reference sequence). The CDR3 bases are TGCAGTGCTAAAGGCGGGGGACCGAACACTGAAGCTTTCTTT. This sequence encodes CSAKGGGPNTEAFF.

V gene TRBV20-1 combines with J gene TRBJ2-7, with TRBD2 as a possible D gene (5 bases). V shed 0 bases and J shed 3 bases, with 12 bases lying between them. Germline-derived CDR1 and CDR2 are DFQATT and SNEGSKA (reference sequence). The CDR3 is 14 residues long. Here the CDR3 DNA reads TGCAGTGCTAGAGATCCGGGGAAACGCTACGAGCAGTACTTC. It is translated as CSARDPGKRYEQYF.

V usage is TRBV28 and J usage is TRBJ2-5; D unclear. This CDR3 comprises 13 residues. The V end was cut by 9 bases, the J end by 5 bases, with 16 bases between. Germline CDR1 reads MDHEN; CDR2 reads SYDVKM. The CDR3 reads CASSVAAVETQYF. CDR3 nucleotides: TGTGCCAGTTCCGTTGCGGCCGTTGAGACCCAGTACTTC. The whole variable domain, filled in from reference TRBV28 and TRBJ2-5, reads DVKVTQSSRYLVKRTGEKVFLECVQDMDHENMFWYRQDPGLGLRLIYFSYDVKMKEKGDIPEGYSVSREKKERFSLILESASTNQTSMYLCASSVAAVETQYFGPGTRLLVL.

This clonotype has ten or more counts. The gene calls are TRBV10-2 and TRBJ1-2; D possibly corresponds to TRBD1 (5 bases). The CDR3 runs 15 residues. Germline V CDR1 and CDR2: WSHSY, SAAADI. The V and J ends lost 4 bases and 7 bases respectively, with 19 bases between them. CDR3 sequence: CASSGPIGTLGGYTF. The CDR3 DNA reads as TGCGCCAGCAGTGGCCCGATCGGGACTCTAGGTGGCTACACCTTC.

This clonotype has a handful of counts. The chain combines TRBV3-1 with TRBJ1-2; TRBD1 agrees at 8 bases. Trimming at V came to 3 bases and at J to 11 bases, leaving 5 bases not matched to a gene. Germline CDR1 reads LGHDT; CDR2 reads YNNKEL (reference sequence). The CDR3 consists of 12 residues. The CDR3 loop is CASSQEDRGYTF. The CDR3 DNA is TGTGCCAGCAGCCAGGAAGACAGGGGATACACCTTC.

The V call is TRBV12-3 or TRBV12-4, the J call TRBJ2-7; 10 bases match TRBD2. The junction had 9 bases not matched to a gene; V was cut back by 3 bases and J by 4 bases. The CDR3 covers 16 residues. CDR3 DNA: TGTGCCAGCAGTTTTGGCCCGGGACTAGCGAGGTACGAGCAGTACTTC. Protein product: CASSFGPGLARYEQYF.

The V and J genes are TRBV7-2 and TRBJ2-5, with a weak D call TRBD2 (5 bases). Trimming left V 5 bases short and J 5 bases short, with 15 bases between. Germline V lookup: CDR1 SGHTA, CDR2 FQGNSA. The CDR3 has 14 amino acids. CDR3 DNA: TGTGCCAGCAGCGCGGACTTATCATTGGAGACCCAGTACTTC. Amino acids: CASSADLSLETQYF.

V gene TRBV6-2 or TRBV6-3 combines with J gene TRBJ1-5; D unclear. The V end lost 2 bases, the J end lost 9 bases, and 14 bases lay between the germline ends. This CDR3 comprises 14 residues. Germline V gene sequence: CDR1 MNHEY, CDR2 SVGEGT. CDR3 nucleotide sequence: TGTGCCAGCAGTTACGGAGGGCAGGTTGGGCCCCAGCATTTT. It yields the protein CASSYGGQVGPQHF.

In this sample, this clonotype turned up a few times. Here the CDR3 DNA reads TGTGCCAGCTCACCTCAAGGACAGGGAGGTTACACTGAAGCTTTCTTT. It specifies CASSPQGQGGYTEAFF. The rearrangement joins TRBV18 to TRBJ1-1; TRBD1 aligns across 8 bases. The V and J ends lost 3 bases and 3 bases, in that order; junction bases with no gene match: 9. This CDR3 comprises 16 residues. Germline loops: CDR1 KGHSH, CDR2 LQKENI. The full variable domain, its missing parts supplied by reference TRBV18 and TRBJ1-1, is NAGVMQNPRHLVRRRGQEARLRCSPMKGHSHVYWYRQLPEEGLKFMVYLQKENIIDESGMPKERFSAEFPKEGPSILRIQQVVRGDSAAYFCASSPQGQGGYTEAFFGQGTRLTVV.

This chain's CDR3 is CASSIGRLAGGHEQFF. The CDR3 DNA reads as TGTGCCAGTAGTATAGGTCGCCTAGCGGGGGGGCATGAGCAGTTCTTC. The chain is built from TRBV19 and TRBJ2-1, with 12 bases aligning to TRBD2. Germline V lookup: CDR1 LNHDA, CDR2 SQIVND (reference sequence). The V and J ends lost 1 base and 8 bases, in that order; junction bases with no gene match: 6. The CDR3 extends over 16 amino acids. Drawing the rest from reference TRBV19 and TRBJ2-1, the complete variable domain is DGGITQSPKYLFRKEGQNVTLSCEQNLNHDAMYWYRQDPGQGLRLIYYSQIVNDFQKGDIAEGYSVSREKKESFPLTVTSAQKNPTAFYLCASSIGRLAGGHEQFFGPGTRLTVL.

In nucleotides, the CDR3 is TGCGCCACCCAGGGACCTAACAGGGGAGCCTACGAGCAGTACTTC. Protein sequence: CATQGPNRGAYEQYF. The chain recombines TRBV10-2 with TRBJ2-7; 7 bases match TRBD1. Unmatched junction bases numbered 14, after V lost 10 bases and J lost 2 bases. CDR3 length equals 15 residues. Looked up from germline, CDR1 is WSHSY and CDR2 is SAAADI.

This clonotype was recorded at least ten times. The CDR3 DNA sequence: TGTGCCAGCAGTTTATCTGGGGGTACCACTGAAGCTTTCTTT. Translating gives CASSLSGGTTEAFF. The chain carries TRBV27 and TRBJ1-1; TRBD1 is a possible D gene (5 bases). V was cut by 0 bases and J by 4 bases, with 9 bases left in between. The length of the CDR3 is 14 residues. Germline assignment: CDR1 MNHEY and CDR2 SMNVEV (reference sequence).

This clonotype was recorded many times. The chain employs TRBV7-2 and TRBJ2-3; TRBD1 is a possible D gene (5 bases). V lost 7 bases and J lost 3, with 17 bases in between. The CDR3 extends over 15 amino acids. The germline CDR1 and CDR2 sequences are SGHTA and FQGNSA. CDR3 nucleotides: TGTGCCAGCACCCCTCAGGGCGCATCGACAGATACGCAGTATTTT. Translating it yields CASTPQGASTDTQYF.

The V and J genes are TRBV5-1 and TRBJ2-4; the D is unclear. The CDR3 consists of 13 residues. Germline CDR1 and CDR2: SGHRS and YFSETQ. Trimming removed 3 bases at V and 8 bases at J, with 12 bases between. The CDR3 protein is CASSYPGDDIQYF. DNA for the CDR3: TGCGCCAGCAGCTATCCTGGTGATGACATTCAGTACTTC.

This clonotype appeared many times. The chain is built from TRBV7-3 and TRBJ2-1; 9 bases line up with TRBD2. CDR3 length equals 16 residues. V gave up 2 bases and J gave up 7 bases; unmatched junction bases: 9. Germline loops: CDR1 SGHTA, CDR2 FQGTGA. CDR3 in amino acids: CASSLSSGASMNEQFF. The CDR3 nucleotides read TGTGCCAGCAGCTTATCTAGCGGGGCGAGTATGAATGAGCAGTTCTTC.

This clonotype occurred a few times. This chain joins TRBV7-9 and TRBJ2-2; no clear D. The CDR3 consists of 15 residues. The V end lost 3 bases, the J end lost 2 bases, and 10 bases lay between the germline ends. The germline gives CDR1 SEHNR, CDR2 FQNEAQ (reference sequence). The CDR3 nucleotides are TGTGCCAGCAGCTTTTTCAGCAGAAACACCGGGGAGCTGTTTTTT. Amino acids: CASSFFSRNTGELFF.

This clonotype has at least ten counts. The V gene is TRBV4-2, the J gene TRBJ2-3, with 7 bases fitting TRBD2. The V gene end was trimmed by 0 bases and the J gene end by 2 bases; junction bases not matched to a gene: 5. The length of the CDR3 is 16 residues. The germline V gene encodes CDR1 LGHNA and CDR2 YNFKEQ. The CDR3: CASSQEGGSYTDTQYF. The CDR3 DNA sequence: TGTGCCAGCAGCCAAGAAGGCGGGAGCTACACAGATACGCAGTATTTT.

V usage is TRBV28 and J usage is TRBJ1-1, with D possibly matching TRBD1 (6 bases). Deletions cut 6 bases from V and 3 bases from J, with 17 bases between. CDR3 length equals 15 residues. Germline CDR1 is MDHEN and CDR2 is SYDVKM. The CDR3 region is CASSPDDRRYTEAFF. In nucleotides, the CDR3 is TGTGCCAGCAGCCCTGATGACAGGAGGTACACTGAAGCTTTCTTT. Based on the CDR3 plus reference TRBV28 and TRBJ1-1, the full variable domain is DVKVTQSSRYLVKRTGEKVFLECVQDMDHENMFWYRQDPGLGLRLIYFSYDVKMKEKGDIPEGYSVSREKKERFSLILESASTNQTSMYLCASSPDDRRYTEAFFGQGTRLTVV.

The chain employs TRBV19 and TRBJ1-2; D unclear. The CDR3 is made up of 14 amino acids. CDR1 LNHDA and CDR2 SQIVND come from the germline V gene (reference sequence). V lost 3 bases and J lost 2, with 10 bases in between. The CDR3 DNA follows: TGTGCCAGTAGTATCGGCCGTCTCAACTATGGCTACACCTTC. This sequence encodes CASSIGRLNYGYTF.

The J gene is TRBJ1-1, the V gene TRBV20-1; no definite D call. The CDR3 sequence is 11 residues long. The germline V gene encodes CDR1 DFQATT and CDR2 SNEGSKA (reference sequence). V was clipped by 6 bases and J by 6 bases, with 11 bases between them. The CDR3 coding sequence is TGCAGTGCCGTGGAGAATCCTGAAGCTTTCTTT. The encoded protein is CSAVENPEAFF.